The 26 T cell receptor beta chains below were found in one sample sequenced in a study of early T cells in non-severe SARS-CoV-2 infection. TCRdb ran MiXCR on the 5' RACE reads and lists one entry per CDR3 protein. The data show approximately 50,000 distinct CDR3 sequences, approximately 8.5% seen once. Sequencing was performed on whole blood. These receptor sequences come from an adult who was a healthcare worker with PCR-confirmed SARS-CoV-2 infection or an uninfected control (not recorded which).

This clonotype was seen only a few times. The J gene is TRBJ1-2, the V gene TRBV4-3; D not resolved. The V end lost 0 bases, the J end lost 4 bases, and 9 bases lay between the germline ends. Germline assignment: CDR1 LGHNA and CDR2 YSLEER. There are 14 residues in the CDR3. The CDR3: CASSQDKGVYGYTF. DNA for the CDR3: TGCGCCAGCAGCCAAGATAAGGGTGTCTATGGCTACACCTTC.

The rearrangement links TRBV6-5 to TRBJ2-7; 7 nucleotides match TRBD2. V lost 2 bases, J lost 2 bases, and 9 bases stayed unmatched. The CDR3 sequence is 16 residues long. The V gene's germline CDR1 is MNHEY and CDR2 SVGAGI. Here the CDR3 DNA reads TGTGCCAGCAGTTACGAGGCGTCTAGCGGAGCCTACGAGCAGTACTTC. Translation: CASSYEASSGAYEQYF.

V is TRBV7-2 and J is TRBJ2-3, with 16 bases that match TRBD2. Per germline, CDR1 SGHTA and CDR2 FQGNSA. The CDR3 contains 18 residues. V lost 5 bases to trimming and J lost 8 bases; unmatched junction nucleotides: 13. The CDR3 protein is CASSKQPGLAGGQSTQYF. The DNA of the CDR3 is TGTGCCAGCAGCAAGCAACCGGGACTAGCGGGAGGGCAGAGTACGCAGTATTTT. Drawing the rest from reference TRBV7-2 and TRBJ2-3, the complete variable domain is GAGVSQSPSNKVTEKGKDVELRCDPISGHTALYWYRQSLGQGLEFLIYFQGNSAPDKSGLPSDRFSAERTGGSVSTLTIQRTQQEDSAVYLCASSKQPGLAGGQSTQYFGPGTRLTVL.

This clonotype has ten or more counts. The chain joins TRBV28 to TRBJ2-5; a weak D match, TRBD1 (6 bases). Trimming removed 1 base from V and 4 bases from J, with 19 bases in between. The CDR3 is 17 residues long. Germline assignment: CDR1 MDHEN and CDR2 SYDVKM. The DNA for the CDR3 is TGTGCCAGCAGTTTATTTGGGACACCCCCTTTAGCAGAGACCCAGTACTTC. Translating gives CASSLFGTPPLAETQYF.

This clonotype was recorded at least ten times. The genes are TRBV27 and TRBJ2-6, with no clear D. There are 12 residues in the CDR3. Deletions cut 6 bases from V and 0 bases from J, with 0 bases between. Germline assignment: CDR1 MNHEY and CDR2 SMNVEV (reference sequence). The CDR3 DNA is TGTGCCAGCAGCTCTGGGGCCAACGTCCTGACTTTC. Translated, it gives CASSSGANVLTF.

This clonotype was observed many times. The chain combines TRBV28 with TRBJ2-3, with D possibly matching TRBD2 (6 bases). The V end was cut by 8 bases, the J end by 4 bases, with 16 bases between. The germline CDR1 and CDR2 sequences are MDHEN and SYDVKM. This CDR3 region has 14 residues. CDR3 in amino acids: CASGSEGGADTQYF. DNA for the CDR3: TGTGCCAGCGGGTCGGAGGGAGGCGCAGATACGCAGTATTTT.

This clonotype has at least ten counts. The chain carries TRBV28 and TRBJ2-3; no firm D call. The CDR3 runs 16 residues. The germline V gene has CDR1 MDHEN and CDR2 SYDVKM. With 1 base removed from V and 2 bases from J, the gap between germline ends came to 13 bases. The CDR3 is CASSLFGGILTDTQYF. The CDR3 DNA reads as TGTGCCAGCAGTTTATTTGGTGGGATACTCACAGATACGCAGTATTTT.

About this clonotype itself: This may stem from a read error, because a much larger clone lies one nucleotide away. In nucleotides, the CDR3 is TGCAGTGCTAGCTCAGCCATCTACGAGCAGTACTTC. It specifies CSASSAIYEQYF. The chain joins TRBV20-1 to TRBJ2-7, with D uncertain. The CDR3 has 12 amino acids. CDR1 DFQATT and CDR2 SNEGSKA come from the germline V gene (reference sequence). Trimming removed 3 bases at V and 3 bases at J, with 9 bases between.

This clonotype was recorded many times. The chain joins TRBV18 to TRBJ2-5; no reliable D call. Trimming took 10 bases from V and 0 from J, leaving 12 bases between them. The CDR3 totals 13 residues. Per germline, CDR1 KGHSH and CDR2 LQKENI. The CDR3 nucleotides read TGTGCCACGGCAGCCGGGTACCAAGAGACCCAGTACTTC. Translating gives CATAAGYQETQYF.

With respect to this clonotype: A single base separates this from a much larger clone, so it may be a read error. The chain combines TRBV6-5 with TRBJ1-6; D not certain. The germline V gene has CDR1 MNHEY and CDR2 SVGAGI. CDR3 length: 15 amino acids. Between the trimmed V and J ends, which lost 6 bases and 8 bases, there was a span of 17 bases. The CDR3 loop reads CASRIDGDGYSPLHF. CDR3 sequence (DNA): TGTGCCAGCAGAATAGACGGAGACGGTTATTCACCCCTCCACTTT.

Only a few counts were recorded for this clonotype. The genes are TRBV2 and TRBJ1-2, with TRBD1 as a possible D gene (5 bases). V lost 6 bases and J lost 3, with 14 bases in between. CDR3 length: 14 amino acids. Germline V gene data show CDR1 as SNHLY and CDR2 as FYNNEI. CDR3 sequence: CASSSGIYDYGYTF. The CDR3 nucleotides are TGTGCCAGCAGCTCAGGGATTTATGACTATGGCTACACCTTC.

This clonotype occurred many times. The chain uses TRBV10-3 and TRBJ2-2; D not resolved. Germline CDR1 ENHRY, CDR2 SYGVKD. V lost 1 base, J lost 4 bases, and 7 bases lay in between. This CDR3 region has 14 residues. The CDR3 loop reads CAISELTATGELFF. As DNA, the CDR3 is TGTGCCATCAGTGAGTTGACCGCCACCGGGGAGCTGTTTTTT.

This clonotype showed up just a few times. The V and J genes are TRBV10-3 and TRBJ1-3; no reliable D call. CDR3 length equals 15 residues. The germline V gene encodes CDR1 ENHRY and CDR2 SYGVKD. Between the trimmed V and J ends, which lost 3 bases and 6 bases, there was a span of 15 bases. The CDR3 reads CAISDIYYSENTIYF. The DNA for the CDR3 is TGTGCCATCAGTGATATTTATTATTCGGAAAACACCATATATTTT.

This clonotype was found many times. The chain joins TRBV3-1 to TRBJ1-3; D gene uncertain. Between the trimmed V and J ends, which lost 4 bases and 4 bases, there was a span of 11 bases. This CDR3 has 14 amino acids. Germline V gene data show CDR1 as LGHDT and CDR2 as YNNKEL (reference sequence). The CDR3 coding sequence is TGTGCCAGCAGCCCGTCGACGATAGGAAACACCATATATTTT. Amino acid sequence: CASSPSTIGNTIYF.

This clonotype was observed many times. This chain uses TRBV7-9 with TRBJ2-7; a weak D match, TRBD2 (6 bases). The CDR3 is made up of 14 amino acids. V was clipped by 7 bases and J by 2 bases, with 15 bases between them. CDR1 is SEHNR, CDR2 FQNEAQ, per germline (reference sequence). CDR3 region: CASTKMEGTYEQYF. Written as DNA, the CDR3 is TGTGCCAGCACCAAAATGGAGGGGACCTACGAGCAGTACTTC.

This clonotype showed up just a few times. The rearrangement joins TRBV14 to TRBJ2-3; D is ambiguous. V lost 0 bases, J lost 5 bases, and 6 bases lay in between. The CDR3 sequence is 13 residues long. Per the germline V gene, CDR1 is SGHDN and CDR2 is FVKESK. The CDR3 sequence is CASSQDFGDTQYF. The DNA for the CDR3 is TGTGCCAGCAGCCAAGATTTCGGAGATACGCAGTATTTT.

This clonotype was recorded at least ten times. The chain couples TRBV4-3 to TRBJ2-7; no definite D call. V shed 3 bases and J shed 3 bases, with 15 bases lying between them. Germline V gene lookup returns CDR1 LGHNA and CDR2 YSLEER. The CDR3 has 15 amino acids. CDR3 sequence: CASSHLEDGLYEQYF. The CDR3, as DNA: TGCGCCAGCAGCCACCTCGAGGACGGCCTCTACGAGCAGTACTTC.

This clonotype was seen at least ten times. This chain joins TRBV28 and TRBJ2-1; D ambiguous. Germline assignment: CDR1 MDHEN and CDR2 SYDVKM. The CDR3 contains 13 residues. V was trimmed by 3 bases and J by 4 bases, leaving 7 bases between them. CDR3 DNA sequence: TGTGCCAGCAGTTTTGGCACGTACAATGAGCAGTTCTTC. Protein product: CASSFGTYNEQFF. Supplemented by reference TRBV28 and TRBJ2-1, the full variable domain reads DVKVTQSSRYLVKRTGEKVFLECVQDMDHENMFWYRQDPGLGLRLIYFSYDVKMKEKGDIPEGYSVSREKKERFSLILESASTNQTSMYLCASSFGTYNEQFFGPGTRLTVL.

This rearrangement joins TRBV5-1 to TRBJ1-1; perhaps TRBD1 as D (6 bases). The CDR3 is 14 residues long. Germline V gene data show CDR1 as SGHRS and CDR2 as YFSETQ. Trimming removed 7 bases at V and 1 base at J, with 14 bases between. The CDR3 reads CASYPGASNTEAFF. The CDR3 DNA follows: TGCGCCAGCTACCCAGGGGCATCGAACACTGAAGCTTTCTTT. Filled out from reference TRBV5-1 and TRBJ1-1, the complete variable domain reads KAGVTQTPRYLIKTRGQQVTLSCSPISGHRSVSWYQQTPGQGLQFLFEYFSETQRNKGNFPGRFSGRQFSNSRSEMNVSTLELGDSALYLCASYPGASNTEAFFGQGTRLTVV.

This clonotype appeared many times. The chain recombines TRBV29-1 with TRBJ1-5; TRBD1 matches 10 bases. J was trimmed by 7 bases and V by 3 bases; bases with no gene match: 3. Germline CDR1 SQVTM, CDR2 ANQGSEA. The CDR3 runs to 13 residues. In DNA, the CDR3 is TGCAGCGTTGAGGTGGACAGGGGGCAGCCCCAGCATTTT. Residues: CSVEVDRGQPQHF.

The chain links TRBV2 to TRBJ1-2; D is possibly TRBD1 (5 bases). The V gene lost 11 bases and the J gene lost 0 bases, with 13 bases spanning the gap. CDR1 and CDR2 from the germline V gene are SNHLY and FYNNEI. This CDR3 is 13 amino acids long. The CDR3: CAGKVTANYGYTF. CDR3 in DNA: TGTGCCGGCAAGGTGACAGCTAACTATGGCTACACCTTC.

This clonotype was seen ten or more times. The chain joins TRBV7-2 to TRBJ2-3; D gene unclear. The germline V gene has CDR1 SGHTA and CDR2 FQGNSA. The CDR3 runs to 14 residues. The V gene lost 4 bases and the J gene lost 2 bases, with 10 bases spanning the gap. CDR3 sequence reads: CASSSRTVTDTQYF. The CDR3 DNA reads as TGTGCCAGCAGCTCTCGGACCGTCACAGATACGCAGTATTTT.

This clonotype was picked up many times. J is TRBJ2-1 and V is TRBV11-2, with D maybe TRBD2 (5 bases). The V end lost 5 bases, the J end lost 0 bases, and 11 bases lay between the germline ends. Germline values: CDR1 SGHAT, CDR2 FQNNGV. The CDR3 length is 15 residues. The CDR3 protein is CASSEREHSYNEQFF. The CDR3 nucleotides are TGTGCCAGCAGCGAAAGGGAGCACTCCTACAATGAGCAGTTCTTC.

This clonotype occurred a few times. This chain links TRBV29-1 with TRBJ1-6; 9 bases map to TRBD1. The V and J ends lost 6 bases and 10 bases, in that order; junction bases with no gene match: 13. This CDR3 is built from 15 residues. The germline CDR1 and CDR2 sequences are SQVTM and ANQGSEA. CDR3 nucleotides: TGCAGCGTCCACGTACCCGGGACAGGGTGCTCACCCCTCCACTTT. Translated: CSVHVPGTGCSPLHF.

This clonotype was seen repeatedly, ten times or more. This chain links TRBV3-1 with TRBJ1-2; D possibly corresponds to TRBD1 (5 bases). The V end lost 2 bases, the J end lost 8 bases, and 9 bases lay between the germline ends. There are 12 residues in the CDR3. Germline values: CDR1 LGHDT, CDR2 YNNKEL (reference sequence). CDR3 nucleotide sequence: TGTGCCAGCAGCCAAAGCCAGGGCGGCTACACCTTC. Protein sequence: CASSQSQGGYTF.

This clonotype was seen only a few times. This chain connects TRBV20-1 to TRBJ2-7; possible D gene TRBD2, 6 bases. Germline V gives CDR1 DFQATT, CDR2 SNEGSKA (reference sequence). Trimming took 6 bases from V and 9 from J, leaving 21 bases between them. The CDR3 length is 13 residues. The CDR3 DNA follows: TGCAGTGCCCGATCGCCGGGAGAGGGCGCGCAGTACTTC. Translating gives CSARSPGEGAQYF.